This T cell receptor beta chain was sequenced during a study of OX40 agonist ivuxolimab in advanced cancers. This clone was counted once. Per germline, CDR1 ENHRY and CDR2 SYGVKD. The CDR3 consists of 14 residues. Trimming removed 0 bases at V and 1 base at J, with 6 bases between. Data came from immunoSEQ multiplex PCR; TCRdb stores just in-frame clones and leaves some out. The table has tens of thousands of clones, about 72% seen once. This chain joins TRBV10-3 and TRBJ1-1; D is undetermined. The origin of this receptor is an adult with an advanced solid tumor such as melanoma, head and neck, liver or kidney cancer. The sequences come from CD4+ or CD8+ T cells sorted from blood, collected in a trial of the OX40 agonist ivuxolimab. This CDR3 reads CAISESGRNTEAFF. CDR3 coding DNA: TGTGCCATCAGTGAGTCAGGGAGGAACACTGAAGCTTTCTTT.